The 20 T cell receptor beta chains given below trace back to one sample, sequenced in a study of blood T cell repertoires in COVID-19. TCRdb keeps only in-frame clones here, not all; method: immunoSEQ multiplex PCR. Here the sample spans about 220,000 clones, 80% being singletons. The source material was peripheral blood. The receptors stem from a woman in her seventies with acute or convalescent COVID-19.

The CDR3 loop is CAWSPWGGQGTEKLFF. In DNA form, the CDR3 reads TGTGCCTGGAGCCCGTGGGGGGGACAGGGTACTGAAAAACTGTTTTTT. The V gene is TRBV30, the J gene TRBJ1-4; 9 nucleotides align to TRBD1. Germline V CDR1 and CDR2: GTSNPN, SVGIG (reference sequence). Losses at the gene ends were 3 bases for V and 7 bases for J; bases not matched to a gene: 12. This CDR3 is built from 16 residues.

This rearrangement joins TRBV28 to TRBJ1-6; D call uncertain. This CDR3 has 14 amino acids. The germline V gene encodes CDR1 MDHEN and CDR2 SYDVKM. V dropped 3 bases and J dropped 5 bases, with 8 bases sitting between them. The CDR3 spells CASSFYANNSPLHF. The DNA for the CDR3 is TGTGCCAGCAGTTTTTATGCGAATAATTCACCCCTCCACTTT. The entire variable domain, with the rest obtained from reference TRBV28 and TRBJ1-6, is as follows: DVKVTQSSRYLVKRTGEKVFLECVQDMDHENMFWYRQDPGLGLRLIYFSYDVKMKEKGDIPEGYSVSREKKERFSLILESASTNQTSMYLCASSFYANNSPLHFGNGTRLTVT.

In its sample, this clone was seen a few times. The chain recombines TRBV9 with TRBJ2-5, with D perhaps matching TRBD2 (6 bases). The CDR3 runs to 16 residues. Germline CDR1 SGDLS, CDR2 YYNGEE. Trimming cost V 4 bases and J 8 bases, with 24 bases left between them. For the CDR3, the DNA is TGTGCCAGCAGCTCCGGACCGGGACTCGATTTTGTAACCCAGTACTTC. This sequence encodes CASSSGPGLDFVTQYF.

The rearrangement uses TRBV5-1 and TRBJ2-3; TRBD2 aligns across 7 bases. The CDR3 has 17 residues. Germline V gene data show CDR1 as SGHRS and CDR2 as YFSETQ. Trimming cost V 0 bases and J 4 bases; bases outside gene matches: 11. The CDR3 here is CASSLAVASGGADTQYF. The DNA for the CDR3 is TGCGCCAGCAGCTTGGCCGTGGCTAGCGGAGGGGCAGATACGCAGTATTTT.

The sample holds one count of this clone. The V and J genes are TRBV5-1 and TRBJ2-5; D is perhaps TRBD2 (6 bases). The length of the CDR3 is 14 residues. The V end lost 4 bases, the J end lost 2 bases, and 12 bases lay between the germline ends. Germline CDR1 and CDR2: SGHRS and YFSETQ. In nucleotides, the CDR3 is TGCGCCAGCAGCCGTGGGGAGGTACAAGAGACCCAGTACTTC. This codes for CASSRGEVQETQYF.

The count of this clone is one. The V call is TRBV5-1, the J call TRBJ2-5; 12 nucleotides align to TRBD2. From germline, CDR1 is SGHRS and CDR2 YFSETQ. With V trimmed by 4 bases and J by 5 bases, 9 bases remained unmatched. The CDR3 length is 16 residues. The CDR3 sequence: CASSRGLAGLRETQYF. The DNA for the CDR3 is TGCGCCAGCAGCCGTGGACTAGCGGGGTTGCGGGAGACCCAGTACTTC.

This rearrangement joins TRBV11-1 to TRBJ2-1, with TRBD2 identical over 14 bases. Germline trimming cut 6 bases from V and 7 bases from J; bases unmatched to any gene: 5. Germline assignment: CDR1 SGHAT and CDR2 FQDESV (reference sequence). The CDR3 totals 15 residues. The CDR3: CASRPGLAGANEQFF. For the CDR3, the DNA is TGTGCCAGCAGGCCGGGACTAGCGGGGGCTAATGAGCAGTTCTTC.

The chain employs TRBV6-5 and TRBJ1-4; D gene uncertain. Germline assignment: CDR1 MNHEY and CDR2 SVGAGI. This CDR3 comprises 12 residues. The V and J ends lost 6 bases and 5 bases respectively, with 7 bases between them. CDR3 sequence (DNA): TGTGCCAGCAGAAACAAGAATGAAAAACTGTTTTTT. It yields the protein CASRNKNEKLFF.

This rearrangement joins TRBV10-1 to TRBJ1-1, with 7 bases that match TRBD1. CDR1 is WNHNN, CDR2 SYGVQD, per germline (reference sequence). V was clipped by 5 bases and J by 3 bases; unmatched bases: 3. The CDR3 is made up of 13 amino acids. CDR3 loop: CASSRDSHTEAFF. In DNA form, the CDR3 reads TGCGCCAGCAGTCGGGACAGCCACACTGAAGCTTTCTTT.

V and J are TRBV19 and TRBJ1-6; D may be TRBD1 (6 bases). Germline CDR1 LNHDA, CDR2 SQIVND (reference sequence). V lost 3 bases to trimming and J lost 4 bases, with 16 bases between them. The CDR3 spans 17 residues. The chain's CDR3 is CASSIQPSGQYNSPLHF. In DNA form, the CDR3 reads TGTGCCAGTAGTATCCAACCGAGCGGACAGTATAATTCACCCCTCCACTTT.

This chain links TRBV6-5 with TRBJ1-1, with D unresolved. Trimming stripped 2 bases from V and 5 bases from J, with 9 bases between. CDR1 and CDR2 (germline): MNHEY, SVGAGI. The CDR3 sequence is 13 residues long. CDR3 loop: CASSYEVRTEAFF. Here the CDR3 DNA reads TGTGCCAGCAGTTACGAAGTGAGGACTGAAGCTTTCTTT.

The V and J genes are TRBV2 and TRBJ2-6, with 9 bases identical to TRBD1. The trim removed 4 bases at V and 0 bases at J, leaving 7 bases unmatched. Germline-derived CDR1 and CDR2 are SNHLY and FYNNEI. The CDR3 covers 18 residues. CDR3 amino acids: CASSGGQGTLSGANVLTF. In DNA form, the CDR3 reads TGTGCCAGCAGTGGGGGACAGGGTACTCTCTCTGGGGCCAACGTCCTGACTTTC.

This clone was counted a single time. The rearrangement joins TRBV29-1 to TRBJ1-1, with D possibly TRBD1 on 6 matching bases. This CDR3 has 14 amino acids. CDR1 is SQVTM and CDR2 is ANQGSEA in the germline V gene. The CDR3 DNA reads as TGCAGGGCGGAGGTCCGGGGGGCGGGCACTGAAGCTTTCTTT. This translates into CRAEVRGAGTEAFF.

The CDR3 DNA follows: TGTGCCAGCAGCTTGGCAGGGCCACTATACAATGAGCAGTTCTTC. This codes for CASSLAGPLYNEQFF. V usage is TRBV11-2 and J usage is TRBJ2-1, with D possibly TRBD1 on 5 matching bases. From germline, CDR1 is SGHAT and CDR2 FQNNGV. V gave up 3 bases and J gave up 4 bases, with 13 bases separating them. The CDR3 totals 15 residues.

The sample holds a few counts of this clone. This chain links TRBV5-1 with TRBJ1-4; D might be TRBD1 (6 bases). CDR3 length: 16 amino acids. V was shortened by 4 bases and J by 5 bases, with 18 bases between the two germline ends. Looked up from germline, CDR1 is SGHRS and CDR2 is YFSETQ. CDR3 loop: CASSRGNGQGNEKLFF. The CDR3 DNA follows: TGCGCCAGCAGCCGGGGAAATGGGCAGGGGAATGAAAAACTGTTTTTT.

The chain joins TRBV4-1 to TRBJ2-5; D is unclear. This CDR3 contains 15 residues. Looked up from germline, CDR1 is MGHRA and CDR2 is YSYEKL. V lost 0 bases and J 1 base, leaving 9 bases between the germline ends. CDR3 sequence: CASSQDVSFQETQYF. CDR3 nucleotides: TGCGCCAGCAGCCAAGATGTGAGCTTCCAAGAGACCCAGTACTTC.

The table lists this clone with a count of one. The chain links TRBV5-8 to TRBJ2-5; 9 nucleotides match TRBD1. Germline-derived CDR1 and CDR2 are SGHTS and YDEGEE. After removal of 4 bases from V and 3 bases from J, the junction contained 1 base not matched to a gene. The CDR3 extends over 13 amino acids. The CDR3 bases are TGTGCCAGCAGCCGGGACAGGGAAGAGACCCAGTACTTC. It specifies CASSRDREETQYF.

The V and J genes are TRBV4-2 and TRBJ1-2; D call uncertain. CDR3 length: 18 residues. Trimming stripped 1 base from V and 3 bases from J, with 21 bases between. Germline CDR1 and CDR2: LGHNA and YNFKEQ. This CDR3 is CASSQGPWGGQSDYGYTF. DNA for the CDR3: TGTGCCAGCAGCCAAGGGCCGTGGGGAGGGCAATCCGACTATGGCTACACCTTC.

CDR3 DNA sequence: TGTGCCACCTCAGGGGGAGGCTACACCTTC. It specifies CATSGGGYTF. The chain is built from TRBV24-1 and TRBJ1-2, with TRBD1 matching over 7 bases. The germline V gene has CDR1 KGHDR and CDR2 SFDVKD. The CDR3 consists of 10 residues. Trimming at V came to 9 bases and at J to 8 bases, leaving 2 bases not matched to a gene.

This sequence joins TRBV10-1 and TRBJ2-5; D might be TRBD2 (6 bases). V was pared by 6 bases and J by 5 bases, with 13 bases between. The V gene's germline CDR1 is WNHNN and CDR2 SYGVQD (reference sequence). CDR3 length: 13 amino acids. The CDR3 protein is CASSGTAGETQYF. In DNA, the CDR3 is TGCGCCAGCAGCGGGACTGCAGGGGAGACCCAGTACTTC.